This entry lists 26 T cell receptor beta chains sequenced from one sample in a study of shared clonotypes between healthy human individuals. Naive CD8 cells, CD45RO-negative and positively selected for CCR7, excluded terminally differentiated effector memory CD45RA+ cells. Measured with immunoSEQ multiplex PCR; TCRdb has only the in-frame clones, and not every one. The repertoire includes around 580,000 clones, roughly 98% of them detected once, and 0.25% to 0.35% sits in the top ten. What was sequenced was naive CD8+ T cells sorted from blood. All receptors derive from a man younger than 45 in good health.

The rearrangement uses TRBV7-9 and TRBJ1-1; 9 nucleotides match TRBD1. This CDR3 is built from 15 residues. CDR1 SEHNR and CDR2 FQNEAQ come from the germline V gene (reference sequence). V was pared by 4 bases and J by 3 bases, with 6 bases of the junction left unmatched. DNA for the CDR3: TGTGCCAGCAGCTCCTTACGGGACAGGGACACTGAAGCTTTCTTT. This sequence encodes CASSSLRDRDTEAFF.

V usage is TRBV9 and J usage is TRBJ2-3, with D possibly matching TRBD2 (7 bases). V was cut by 0 bases and J by 2 bases, with 22 bases left in between. CDR3 size: 19 residues. Germline CDR1 reads SGDLS; CDR2 reads YYNGEE. In nucleotides, the CDR3 is TGTGCCAGCAGCGTAGACCAGGGGCCGGGGGGTTTATTCACAGATACGCAGTATTTT. Its translation: CASSVDQGPGGLFTDTQYF.

CDR3 in DNA: TGTGCCACCAGCAGAGATGTTCAGGGTTCAAACACTGAAGCTTTCTTT. Its protein is CATSRDVQGSNTEAFF. This chain connects TRBV15 to TRBJ1-1, with a possible D match to TRBD1 (5 bases). V gave up 0 bases and J gave up 2 bases, with 13 bases separating them. There are 16 residues in the CDR3. From germline, CDR1 is LNHNV and CDR2 YYDKDF (reference sequence).

The chain carries TRBV29-1 and TRBJ2-2, with D uncertain. In germline, CDR1 is SQVTM, CDR2 ANQGSEA. CDR3 size: 13 residues. V lost 7 bases to trimming and J lost 0 bases, with 9 bases between them. CDR3 bases: TGCAGCGGTGTTAGGACGAACACCGGGGAGCTGTTTTTT. Translation gives CSGVRTNTGELFF.

The V gene is TRBV5-1, the J gene TRBJ2-7; D is ambiguous. The CDR3 has 12 amino acids. V was clipped by 0 bases and J by 7 bases, with 8 bases between them. The germline CDR1 and CDR2 sequences are SGHRS and YFSETQ. CDR3 loop: CASSLASTEQYF. In DNA, the CDR3 is TGCGCCAGCAGCTTGGCTTCGACGGAGCAGTACTTC.

A remark on this clone: Other DNA sequences within the sample encode an identical CDR3. The rearrangement links TRBV18 to TRBJ2-3; no clear D gene. CDR1 and CDR2 from the germline V gene are KGHSH and LQKENI. V dropped 1 base and J dropped 3 bases, with 5 bases sitting between them. The CDR3 has 13 amino acids. The CDR3 is CASSPLGTDTQYF. CDR3 bases: TGTGCCAGCTCACCACTCGGGACAGATACGCAGTATTTT.

J is TRBJ2-7 and V is TRBV7-6; 12 bases align to TRBD2. V was clipped by 5 bases and J by 3 bases; unmatched bases: 5. CDR1 and CDR2 (germline): SGHVS, FNYEAQ. The CDR3 contains 15 residues. The CDR3 here is CASSAGLAGFYEQYF. The CDR3 DNA follows: TGTGCCAGCAGCGCCGGACTAGCGGGATTCTACGAGCAGTACTTC.

The gene calls are TRBV11-2 and TRBJ2-3; D not resolved. Between the trimmed V and J ends, which lost 1 base and 1 base, there was a span of 6 bases. Germline CDR1 SGHAT, CDR2 FQNNGV. CDR3 length: 14 residues. As DNA, the CDR3 is TGTGCCAGCAGCTTAGGACTCGGCACAGATACGCAGTATTTT. Translating gives CASSLGLGTDTQYF.

The chain carries TRBV9 and TRBJ2-2, with D unclear. Trimming took 1 base from V and 2 from J, leaving 12 bases between them. The CDR3 has 16 amino acids. Germline values: CDR1 SGDLS, CDR2 YYNGEE. The CDR3 DNA reads as TGTGCCAGCAGCGTATTGGAGATTACAAACACCGGGGAGCTGTTTTTT. Protein sequence: CASSVLEITNTGELFF.

The chain uses TRBV5-1 and TRBJ1-2; 8 nucleotides agree with TRBD1. Trimming cost V 4 bases and J 3 bases; bases outside gene matches: 14. Germline loops: CDR1 SGHRS, CDR2 YFSETQ. This CDR3 has 17 amino acids. The CDR3 bases are TGCGCCAGCAGCCGCGGACGTGGCGTGGGACAGGACTATGGCTACACCTTC. This sequence encodes CASSRGRGVGQDYGYTF.

This clone was counted once. The V call is TRBV10-1, the J call TRBJ2-1; no clear D. Germline CDR1 and CDR2: WNHNN and SYGVQD (reference sequence). This CDR3 contains 12 residues. V lost 0 bases and J 7 bases, leaving 4 bases between the germline ends. The CDR3, as DNA: TGCGCCAGCAGTGAGTCCCGAAATGAGCAGTTCTTC. Translation gives CASSESRNEQFF.

The rearrangement links TRBV5-1 to TRBJ1-5; 7 bases agree with TRBD1. The junction had 1 base not matched to a gene; V was cut back by 0 bases and J by 7 bases. The CDR3 covers 13 residues. Germline CDR1 SGHRS, CDR2 YFSETQ. CDR3 sequence: CASSLGQGQPQHF. CDR3 bases: TGCGCCAGCAGCTTGGGACAGGGACAGCCCCAGCATTTT. Full variable domain (outside the CDR3, taken from reference TRBV5-1 and TRBJ1-5): KAGVTQTPRYLIKTRGQQVTLSCSPISGHRSVSWYQQTPGQGLQFLFEYFSETQRNKGNFPGRFSGRQFSNSRSEMNVSTLELGDSALYLCASSLGQGQPQHFGDGTRLSIL.

DNA of the CDR3: TGCAGCGTCCGGGACCTCTATGGCTACACCTTC. The encoded protein is CSVRDLYGYTF. The chain couples TRBV29-1 to TRBJ1-2, with D possibly matching TRBD1 (5 bases). CDR1 and CDR2 from the germline V gene are SQVTM and ANQGSEA. V gave up 6 bases and J gave up 4 bases, with 9 bases separating them. This CDR3 spans 11 amino acids.

The chain recombines TRBV2 with TRBJ2-2; 9 nucleotides align to TRBD2. Losses at the gene ends were 8 bases for V and 4 bases for J; bases not matched to a gene: 5. The CDR3 sequence is 14 residues long. Germline V lookup: CDR1 SNHLY, CDR2 FYNNEI. The CDR3, as DNA: TGTGCCAGCCGACTAGCGGCAACCACCGGGGAGCTGTTTTTT. This translates into CASRLAATTGELFF.

The chain is built from TRBV7-9 and TRBJ2-7; no definite D call. Germline loops: CDR1 SEHNR, CDR2 FQNEAQ (reference sequence). The CDR3 consists of 15 residues. V lost 1 base to trimming and J lost 0 bases, with 10 bases between them. The CDR3 nucleotides read TGTGCCAGCAGCTTAGAGGGTAAGAGCTCCTACGAGCAGTACTTC. This translates into CASSLEGKSSYEQYF.

In DNA form, the CDR3 reads TGTGCCACCAGCAGAGGCAATGAGCAGTTCTTC. Translation: CATSRGNEQFF. The chain employs TRBV28 and TRBJ2-1; D is unresolved. Germline lookup yields CDR1 MDHEN and CDR2 SYDVKM. The CDR3 sequence is 11 residues long. V dropped 10 bases and J dropped 6 bases, with 10 bases sitting between them.

The CDR3 coding sequence is TGTGCCAGCAGCGGGGGACAGGGAGGGTACGAGCAGTACTTC. Residues: CASSGGQGGYEQYF. V gene TRBV9 combines with J gene TRBJ2-7; 9 bases fit TRBD1. Germline CDR1 SGDLS, CDR2 YYNGEE. CDR3 length equals 14 residues. V lost 3 bases to trimming and J lost 4 bases; unmatched junction nucleotides: 5.

V and J are TRBV13 and TRBJ2-7, with 12 bases fitting TRBD1. Trimming at V came to 4 bases and at J to 5 bases, leaving 6 bases not matched to a gene. The CDR3 is 15 amino acids. CDR1 is PRHDT, CDR2 FYEKMQ, per germline (reference sequence). CDR3 DNA: TGTGCCAGCAGCTGGGGACAGGGGGCTATGGACGAGCAGTACTTC. This codes for CASSWGQGAMDEQYF.

The CDR3: CASSWDRGLSDTQYF. The CDR3 nucleotides read TGTGCCAGCAGCTGGGACAGGGGGCTTTCAGATACGCAGTATTTT. This chain connects TRBV7-6 to TRBJ2-3; 12 bases fit TRBD1. The length of the CDR3 is 15 residues. CDR1 is SGHVS, CDR2 FNYEAQ, per germline. The V and J ends lost 4 bases and 4 bases, in that order; junction bases with no gene match: 3. Full variable domain (missing parts from reference TRBV7-6 and TRBJ2-3): GAGVSQSPRYKVTKRGQDVALRCDPISGHVSLYWYRQALGQGPEFLTYFNYEAQQDKSGLPNDRFSAERPEGSISTLTIQRTEQRDSAMYRCASSWDRGLSDTQYFGPGTRLTVL.

This rearrangement joins TRBV7-9 to TRBJ2-1; D possibly corresponds to TRBD2 (5 bases). The CDR3 length is 16 residues. Germline-derived CDR1 and CDR2 are SEHNR and FQNEAQ (reference sequence). Deletions cut 5 bases from V and 6 bases from J, with 20 bases between. The CDR3 protein is CASSPKGVGAVNEQFF. The CDR3 nucleotides are TGTGCCAGCAGCCCAAAGGGTGTGGGAGCAGTCAATGAGCAGTTCTTC.

The CDR3 protein is CASSLALADQETQYF. The CDR3 coding sequence is TGTGCCAGCAGCTTAGCACTAGCGGACCAAGAGACCCAGTACTTC. The chain recombines TRBV11-2 with TRBJ2-5; 8 nucleotides match TRBD2. J gave up 0 bases and V 1 base, and 1 base lay outside the gene matches. CDR3 size: 15 residues. The germline V gene has CDR1 SGHAT and CDR2 FQNNGV. Complete variable domain (other parts from reference TRBV11-2 and TRBJ2-5): EAGVAQSPRYKIIEKRQSVAFWCNPISGHATLYWYQQILGQGPKLLIQFQNNGVVDDSQLPKDRFSAERLKGVDSTLKIQPAKLEDSAVYLCASSLALADQETQYFGPGTRLLVL.

The chain couples TRBV9 to TRBJ2-1, with TRBD2 identical over 7 bases. The germline gives CDR1 SGDLS, CDR2 YYNGEE. The J segment lost 5 bases and the V segment lost 2 bases, leaving 7 bases of the junction unmatched. The CDR3 loop spans 15 amino acids. CDR3 sequence: CASSVAGVSHNEQFF. CDR3 bases: TGTGCCAGCAGCGTGGCGGGAGTCAGTCACAATGAGCAGTTCTTC.

V is TRBV6-5 and J is TRBJ2-3; TRBD1 aligns across 11 bases. CDR3 size: 16 residues. V lost 4 bases and J lost 5; bases outside the gene matches: 8. Looked up from germline, CDR1 is MNHEY and CDR2 is SVGAGI. The CDR3: CASSFPGQGAGDTQYF. The CDR3 DNA sequence: TGTGCCAGCAGTTTTCCTGGACAGGGGGCAGGAGATACGCAGTATTTT.

This chain links TRBV7-6 with TRBJ2-3; 10 bases line up with TRBD2. With V trimmed by 5 bases and J by 3 bases, 11 bases remained unmatched. Germline loops: CDR1 SGHVS, CDR2 FNYEAQ. The CDR3 consists of 17 residues. DNA for the CDR3: TGTGCCAGCAGCCCTCTCCTAGCGGGAGAAGGAACAGATACGCAGTATTTT. Amino acid sequence: CASSPLLAGEGTDTQYF. Together with reference TRBV7-6 and TRBJ2-3, the CDR3 gives the full variable domain: GAGVSQSPRYKVTKRGQDVALRCDPISGHVSLYWYRQALGQGPEFLTYFNYEAQQDKSGLPNDRFSAERPEGSISTLTIQRTEQRDSAMYRCASSPLLAGEGTDTQYFGPGTRLTVL.

The chain joins TRBV28 to TRBJ2-3; 8 bases fit TRBD1. The CDR3 runs to 14 residues. V gave up 4 bases and J gave up 9 bases; unmatched junction bases: 9. The germline V gene has CDR1 MDHEN and CDR2 SYDVKM. This chain's CDR3 is CASSWGTGTGTQYF. The CDR3 DNA reads as TGTGCCAGCAGTTGGGGGACAGGAACGGGGACGCAGTATTTT.

V and J are TRBV7-8 and TRBJ2-7; 8 bases fit TRBD2. The ends lost 5 bases at V and 3 bases at J; junction bases unmatched: 12. CDR1 is SGHVS and CDR2 is FQNEAQ in the germline V gene. The CDR3 runs 16 residues. DNA for the CDR3: TGTGCCAGCAGCCTAAGACTAGCGACAAGATACTACGAGCAGTACTTC. It translates to CASSLRLATRYYEQYF.